These 22 T cell receptor beta chains originate from one sample sequenced in a study of T cells in tuberculosis. Assay used: immunoSEQ multiplex PCR; TCRdb lists only in-frame clones, some missing. The data contain over 25,000 clones, 92% of them singletons. Time point described: new active TB diagnosis, blood taken before or within 7 days of starting treatment. The material sequenced was PBMCs, taken at tuberculosis diagnosis. Receptors were obtained from an adult with tuberculosis. Some clones in this sample may be carry-over from other donors' samples.

This rearrangement joins TRBV5-6 to TRBJ1-5; no clear D. CDR3 length equals 14 residues. Trimming shortened V by 1 base and J by 3 bases, and 8 bases separated the two germline ends. The germline gives CDR1 SGHDT, CDR2 YYEEEE. The CDR3 DNA is TGTGCCAGCAGCTTGAGGGAGCCCAATCAGCCCCAGCATTTT. Translation gives CASSLREPNQPQHF.

The rearrangement joins TRBV27 to TRBJ1-4; 7 nucleotides match TRBD1. Germline V gene sequence: CDR1 MNHEY, CDR2 SMNVEV (reference sequence). J was trimmed by 6 bases and V by 3 bases; bases with no gene match: 16. This CDR3 is 18 amino acids long. Here the CDR3 reads CASSFCAGGPGGYEKLFF. In DNA form, the CDR3 reads TGTGCCAGCAGTTTCTGTGCAGGGGGGCCAGGGGGTTATGAAAAACTGTTTTTT.

The V call is TRBV5-4, the J call TRBJ2-7; the D is unclear. V was cut by 2 bases and J by 9 bases, with 12 bases left in between. Germline V lookup: CDR1 SGHNT, CDR2 YYREEE (reference sequence). This CDR3 is 12 amino acids long. The CDR3: CASSLVGERQYF. CDR3 DNA: TGTGCCAGCAGCTTAGTAGGAGAACGGCAGTACTTC.

The gene calls are TRBV12-5 and TRBJ2-2; 9 bases map to TRBD1. The trim removed 5 bases at V and 6 bases at J, leaving 10 bases unmatched. The CDR3 length is 16 residues. CDR1 and CDR2 from the germline V gene are LGHNT and FRNRAP. CDR3 residues: CASGILPGQGAGELFF. CDR3 DNA: TGTGCTAGTGGTATATTACCGGGACAGGGTGCCGGGGAGCTGTTTTTT.

The chain is built from TRBV2 and TRBJ2-2, with D possibly being TRBD1 (7 bases). V lost 3 bases to trimming and J lost 3 bases, with 11 bases between them. The length of the CDR3 is 15 residues. Germline values: CDR1 SNHLY, CDR2 FYNNEI. Written as DNA, the CDR3 is TGTGCCAGCAGTGAGCAGGGGGAGGACACCGGGGAGCTGTTTTTT. Protein sequence: CASSEQGEDTGELFF.

The chain employs TRBV15 and TRBJ1-2, with D unresolved. Germline CDR1 and CDR2: LNHNV and YYDKDF (reference sequence). The CDR3 runs to 16 residues. Trimming took 0 bases from V and 8 from J, leaving 19 bases between them. The DNA for the CDR3 is TGTGCCACCAGCAGAGAACGGCGGTTCACCGGAGAGGGCTACACCTTC. Amino acids: CATSRERRFTGEGYTF.

The chain carries TRBV18 and TRBJ2-1; a possible D gene is TRBD1 (6 bases). This CDR3 comprises 12 residues. Germline V gene lookup returns CDR1 KGHSH and CDR2 LQKENI. Trimming removed 3 bases at V and 12 bases at J, with 12 bases between. The DNA for the CDR3 is TGTGCCAGCTCACCTGGGGGCCGGGGGCAGTTCTTC. Its translation: CASSPGGRGQFF.

The J gene is TRBJ2-1, the V gene TRBV27; 9 nucleotides match TRBD1. Germline CDR1 MNHEY, CDR2 SMNVEV (reference sequence). Trimming cost V 6 bases and J 9 bases; bases outside gene matches: 12. This CDR3 region has 15 residues. CDR3 coding DNA: TGTGCCAGCAGCCCCGGGACAGGGCGGTACGGTGAGCAGTTCTTC. Translated: CASSPGTGRYGEQFF.

The rearrangement links TRBV18 to TRBJ1-2, with D unresolved. The CDR3 contains 15 residues. V shed 0 bases and J shed 2 bases, with 10 bases lying between them. Per germline, CDR1 KGHSH and CDR2 LQKENI. The CDR3 nucleotides read TGTGCCAGCTCACCACCAGGACGGGAAAACTATGGCTACACCTTC. It yields the protein CASSPPGRENYGYTF.

The chain joins TRBV5-1 to TRBJ2-7, with 12 bases fitting TRBD2. The CDR3 consists of 15 residues. The trim removed 1 base at V and 4 bases at J, leaving 3 bases unmatched. Germline lookup yields CDR1 SGHRS and CDR2 YFSETQ. CDR3 DNA sequence: TGCGCCAGCAGCTTGACTAGCGGGGGGACTTACGAGCAGTACTTC. Translated: CASSLTSGGTYEQYF.

The chain is built from TRBV7-2 and TRBJ1-6, with D possibly matching TRBD1 (5 bases). CDR3 length: 15 residues. Germline CDR1 reads SGHTA; CDR2 reads FQGNSA. Trimming removed 5 bases from V and 5 bases from J, with 13 bases in between. The CDR3 loop reads CASSPSQGNNSPLHF. As DNA, the CDR3 is TGTGCCAGCAGCCCCTCCCAGGGAAATAATTCACCCCTCCACTTT.

V gene TRBV30 combines with J gene TRBJ1-1; TRBD1 is a possible D gene (6 bases). Germline values: CDR1 GTSNPN, CDR2 SVGIG (reference sequence). V lost 3 bases and J lost 11, with 22 bases in between. The CDR3 is 14 amino acids. CDR3 loop: CAWSPSAGGAKAFF. As DNA, the CDR3 is TGTGCCTGGAGCCCAAGCGCGGGGGGCGCGAAGGCTTTCTTT.

The V gene is TRBV4-1, the J gene TRBJ2-3; 12 nucleotides match TRBD1. Germline CDR1 MGHRA, CDR2 YSYEKL. This CDR3 spans 16 amino acids. The ends lost 1 base at V and 4 bases at J; junction bases unmatched: 3. The CDR3 bases are TGCGCCAGCAGCCAAGGGGGGACAGGGGGCGCAGATACGCAGTATTTT. Translation gives CASSQGGTGGADTQYF.

J is TRBJ2-2 and V is TRBV9; 8 nucleotides align to TRBD1. The CDR3 has 14 amino acids. The junction had 6 bases not matched to a gene; V was cut back by 4 bases and J by 7 bases. Germline assignment: CDR1 SGDLS and CDR2 YYNGEE. CDR3 in amino acids: CASSLRQGYGELFF. The CDR3 nucleotides are TGTGCCAGCAGCCTCCGACAGGGGTACGGGGAGCTGTTTTTT.

The V and J genes are TRBV19 and TRBJ2-1; 10 positions agree with TRBD2. CDR1 and CDR2 (germline): LNHDA, SQIVND (reference sequence). CDR3 size: 17 residues. Trimming at V came to 5 bases and at J to 0 bases, leaving 7 bases not matched to a gene. CDR3 nucleotides: TGTGCCAGTAGTGCGGCTAGCGGGAGACACTCCTACAATGAGCAGTTCTTC. Encoded protein: CASSAASGRHSYNEQFF.

The gene calls are TRBV11-2 and TRBJ2-4; no clear D. V lost 1 base and J lost 0, with 10 bases in between. CDR1 and CDR2 (germline): SGHAT, FQNNGV. The CDR3 consists of 16 residues. CDR3 in DNA: TGTGCCAGCAGCTTAGTGTGGCGGATAGCCAAAAACATTCAGTACTTC. Translating it yields CASSLVWRIAKNIQYF.

The gene calls are TRBV18 and TRBJ2-7; TRBD2 aligns across 9 bases. Trimming took 3 bases from V and 2 from J; bases not matched to a gene: 2. The CDR3 is made up of 14 amino acids. Germline CDR1 reads KGHSH; CDR2 reads LQKENI. The CDR3 DNA follows: TGTGCCAGCTCACCGGCGGGGGGGCCCTACGAGCAGTACTTC. It translates to CASSPAGGPYEQYF.

V gene TRBV10-3 combines with J gene TRBJ2-3; D might be TRBD2 (5 bases). CDR3 length equals 14 residues. CDR1 ENHRY and CDR2 SYGVKD come from the germline V gene. The V gene lost 3 bases and the J gene lost 1 base, with 8 bases spanning the gap. CDR3 coding DNA: TGTGCCATCAGTGAAGGACTTGGCACAGATACGCAGTATTTT. Encoded protein: CAISEGLGTDTQYF.

In nucleotides, the CDR3 is TGTGCCACCAGCAGAGATAGGGGGGGCAACACTGAAGCTTTCTTT. Amino acid sequence: CATSRDRGGNTEAFF. The chain joins TRBV15 to TRBJ1-1, with D possibly matching TRBD1 (6 bases). With 0 bases removed from V and 2 bases from J, the gap between germline ends came to 10 bases. CDR1 is LNHNV, CDR2 YYDKDF, per germline (reference sequence). The CDR3 consists of 15 residues.

The chain carries TRBV15 and TRBJ1-6; possibly TRBD1 for D (5 bases). Germline V gene lookup returns CDR1 LNHNV and CDR2 YYDKDF (reference sequence). V was cut by 0 bases and J by 9 bases, with 18 bases left in between. The CDR3 covers 17 residues. This CDR3 is CATSRDQMGGKVSPLHF. CDR3 in DNA: TGTGCCACCAGCAGAGATCAGATGGGGGGGAAGGTTTCACCCCTCCACTTT.

The V gene is TRBV19, the J gene TRBJ2-7; 10 bases map to TRBD1. J lost 0 bases, V lost 7 bases, and 6 bases had no gene match. Germline CDR1 LNHDA, CDR2 SQIVND (reference sequence). The CDR3 extends over 15 amino acids. The CDR3 sequence is CASTRDRGHSYEQYF. The CDR3 nucleotides are TGTGCCAGTACCAGGGACAGGGGCCACTCCTACGAGCAGTACTTC.

This chain links TRBV15 with TRBJ2-2; D unresolved. This CDR3 has 13 amino acids. V was pared by 5 bases and J by 7 bases, with 11 bases between. In germline, CDR1 is LNHNV, CDR2 YYDKDF (reference sequence). As DNA, the CDR3 is TGTGCCACCAGCCCGAGATCAATCGGGGAGCTGTTTTTT. Its translation is CATSPRSIGELFF.